These 5 T cell receptor beta chains were sequenced from one sample in a study of somatic mutations in cytotoxic T cells in rheumatoid arthritis. The table came from immunoSEQ multiplex PCR; TCRdb's copy has only in-frame clones and leaves some out. The sample records around 19,000 clones, approximately 86% being singletons. Sequencing input: CD8+ T cells sorted from blood. The receptors derive from a woman between 50 and 59 years old in good health.

The chain employs TRBV11-2 and TRBJ1-1, with TRBD1 matching over 9 bases. The V and J ends lost 5 bases and 3 bases, in that order; junction bases with no gene match: 4. Germline CDR1 reads SGHAT; CDR2 reads FQNNGV. The CDR3 length is 14 residues. The CDR3 loop reads CASSVRQGDTEAFF. CDR3 in DNA: TGTGCCAGCAGCGTAAGACAGGGGGACACTGAAGCTTTCTTT.

V usage is TRBV28 and J usage is TRBJ2-5; 7 bases align to TRBD2. The CDR3 consists of 12 residues. CDR1 is MDHEN, CDR2 SYDVKM, per germline. After removal of 6 bases from V and 4 bases from J, the junction contained 2 bases not matched to a gene. For the CDR3, the DNA is TGTGCCAGCAGGGCTAGCGGAGAGACCCAGTACTTC. The encoded protein is CASRASGETQYF.

The rearrangement joins TRBV27 to TRBJ2-7; 8 bases map to TRBD2. Trimming removed 2 bases from V and 0 bases from J; junction bases left unmatched: 0. The V gene's germline CDR1 is MNHEY and CDR2 SMNVEV (reference sequence). This CDR3 comprises 14 residues. The CDR3 loop reads CASSLGTSSYEQYF. The CDR3 DNA is TGTGCCAGCAGTTTAGGGACTAGCTCCTACGAGCAGTACTTC.

The chain carries TRBV27 and TRBJ1-3; unclear D gene. The length of the CDR3 is 13 residues. V shed 6 bases and J shed 4 bases, with 10 bases lying between them. CDR1 and CDR2 (germline): MNHEY, SMNVEV (reference sequence). The CDR3 DNA reads TGTGCCAGCAGGAATAGCGCGGGAAACACCATATATTTT. This encodes CASRNSAGNTIYF.

The rearrangement uses TRBV7-6 and TRBJ2-2, with D possibly matching TRBD1 (5 bases). Deletions cut 10 bases from V and 4 bases from J, with 10 bases between. Germline values: CDR1 SGHVS, CDR2 FNYEAQ. This CDR3 spans 12 amino acids. The DNA of the CDR3 is TGTGCCACGGATAGGGGCACCGGGGAGCTGTTTTTT. Its translation: CATDRGTGELFF.